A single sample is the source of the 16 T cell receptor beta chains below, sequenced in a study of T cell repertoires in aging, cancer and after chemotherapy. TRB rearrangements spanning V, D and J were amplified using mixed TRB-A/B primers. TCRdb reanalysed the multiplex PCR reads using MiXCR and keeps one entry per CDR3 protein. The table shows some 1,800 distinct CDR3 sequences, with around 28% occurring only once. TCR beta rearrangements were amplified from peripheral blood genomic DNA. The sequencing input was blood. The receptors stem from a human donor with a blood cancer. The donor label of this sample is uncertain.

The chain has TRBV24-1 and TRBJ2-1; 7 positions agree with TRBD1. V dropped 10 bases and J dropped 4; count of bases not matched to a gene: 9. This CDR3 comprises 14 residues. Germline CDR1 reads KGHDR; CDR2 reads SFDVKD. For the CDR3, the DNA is TGTGCCACGTCAACCGGGACAGTTTACAATGAGCAGTTCTTC. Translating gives CATSTGTVYNEQFF.

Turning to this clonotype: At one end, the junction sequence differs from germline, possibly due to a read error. CDR3 bases: TGTGCCAGCTCTCCACCCAAGGGGGTTCCGAGTGAGCAGTACTTC. Protein product: CASSPPKGVPSEQYF. The chain has TRBV18 and TRBJ2-7; maybe TRBD1 (6 bases). The CDR3 covers 15 residues. Germline values: CDR1 KGHSH, CDR2 LQKENI.

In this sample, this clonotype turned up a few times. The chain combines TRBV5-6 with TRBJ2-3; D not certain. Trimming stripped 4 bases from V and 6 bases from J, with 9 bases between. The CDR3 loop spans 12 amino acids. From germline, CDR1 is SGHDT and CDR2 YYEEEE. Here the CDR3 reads CASSRTLDTQYF. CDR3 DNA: TGTGCCAGCAGCCGTACCTTGGATACGCAGTATTTT.

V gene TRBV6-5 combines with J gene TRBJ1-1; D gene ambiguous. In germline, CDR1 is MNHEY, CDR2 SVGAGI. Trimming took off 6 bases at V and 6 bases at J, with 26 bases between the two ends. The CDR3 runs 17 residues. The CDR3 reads CASRDHIFSLGSAEAFF. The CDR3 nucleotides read TGTGCCAGCAGAGACCACATTTTCTCCCTCGGCAGCGCTGAAGCTTTCTTT.

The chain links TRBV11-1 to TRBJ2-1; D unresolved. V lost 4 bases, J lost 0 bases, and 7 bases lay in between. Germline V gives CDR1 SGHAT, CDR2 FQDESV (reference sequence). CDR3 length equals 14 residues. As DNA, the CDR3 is TGTGCCAGCAGCTCTCAGACCTCCTACAATGAGCAGTTCTTC. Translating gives CASSSQTSYNEQFF.

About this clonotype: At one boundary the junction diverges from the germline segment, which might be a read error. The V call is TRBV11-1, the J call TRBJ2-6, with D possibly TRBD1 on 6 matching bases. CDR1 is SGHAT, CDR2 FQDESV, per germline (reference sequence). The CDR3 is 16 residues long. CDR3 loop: CAGSTGIAPGANVLTF. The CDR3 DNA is TGTGCCGGCAGCACAGGGATCGCCCCTGGGGCCAACGTCCTGACTTTC.

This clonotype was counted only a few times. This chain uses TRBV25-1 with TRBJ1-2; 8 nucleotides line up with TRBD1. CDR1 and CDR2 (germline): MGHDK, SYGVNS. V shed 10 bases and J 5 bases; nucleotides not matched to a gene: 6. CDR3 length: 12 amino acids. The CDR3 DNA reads TGTGCCACCAGACAGGGGTTATATGGCTACACCTTC. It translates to CATRQGLYGYTF.

CDR3 in amino acids: CASRGQGNNQPQHF. In nucleotides, the CDR3 is TGTGCCAGCAGAGGACAGGGAAACAATCAGCCCCAGCATTTT. This sequence joins TRBV6-5 and TRBJ1-5, with 8 bases that match TRBD1. Germline CDR1 MNHEY, CDR2 SVGAGI. The CDR3 length is 14 residues. The V gene end was trimmed by 6 bases and the J gene end by 3 bases; junction bases not matched to a gene: 4.

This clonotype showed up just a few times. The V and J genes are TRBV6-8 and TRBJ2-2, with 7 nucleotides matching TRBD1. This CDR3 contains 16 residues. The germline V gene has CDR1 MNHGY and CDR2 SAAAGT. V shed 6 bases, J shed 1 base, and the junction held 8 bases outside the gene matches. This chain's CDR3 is CASSERQGRNTGELFF. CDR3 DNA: TGTGCCAGCAGCGAAAGACAGGGACGGAACACCGGGGAGCTGTTTTTT.

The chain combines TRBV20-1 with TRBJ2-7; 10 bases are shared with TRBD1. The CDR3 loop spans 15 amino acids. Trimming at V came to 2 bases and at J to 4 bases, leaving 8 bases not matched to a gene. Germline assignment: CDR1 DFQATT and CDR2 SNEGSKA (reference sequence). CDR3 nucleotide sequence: TGCAGTGCTAGACAGACAGGGGGCAGCGTATACGAGCAGTACTTC. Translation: CSARQTGGSVYEQYF.

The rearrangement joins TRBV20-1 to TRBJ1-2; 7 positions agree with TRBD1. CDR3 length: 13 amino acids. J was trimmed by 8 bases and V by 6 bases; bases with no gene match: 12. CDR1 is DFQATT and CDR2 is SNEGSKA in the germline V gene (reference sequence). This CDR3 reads CSAPRTGASGYTF. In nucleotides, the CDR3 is TGCAGTGCCCCCAGAACAGGGGCAAGCGGCTACACCTTC.

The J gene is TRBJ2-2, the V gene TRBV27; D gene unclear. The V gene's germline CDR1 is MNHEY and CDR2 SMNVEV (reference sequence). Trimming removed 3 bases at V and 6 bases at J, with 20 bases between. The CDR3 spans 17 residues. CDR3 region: CASSFRPGLYPSGELFF. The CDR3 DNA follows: TGTGCCAGCAGTTTCCGGCCGGGCCTTTACCCCTCCGGGGAGCTGTTTTTT.

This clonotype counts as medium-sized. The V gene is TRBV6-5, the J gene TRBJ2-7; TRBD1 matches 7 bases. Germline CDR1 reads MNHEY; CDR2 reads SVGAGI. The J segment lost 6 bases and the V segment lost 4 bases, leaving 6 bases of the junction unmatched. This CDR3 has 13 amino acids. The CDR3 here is CASSSGTAREQYF. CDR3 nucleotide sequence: TGTGCCAGCAGTTCTGGGACAGCGCGCGAGCAGTACTTC.

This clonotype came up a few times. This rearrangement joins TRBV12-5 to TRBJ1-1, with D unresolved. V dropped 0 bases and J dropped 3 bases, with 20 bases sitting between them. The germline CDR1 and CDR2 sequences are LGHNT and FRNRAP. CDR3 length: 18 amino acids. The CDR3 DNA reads TGTGCTAGTGGTTTGGTACCCTCAGGAGGGCCTTGGGACACTGAAGCTTTCTTT. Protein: CASGLVPSGGPWDTEAFF.

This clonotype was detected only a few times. In nucleotides, the CDR3 is TGTGCCAGCTCACCTACCCGCGGGAGTAACAATGAGCAGTTCTTC. Amino acid sequence: CASSPTRGSNNEQFF. This chain uses TRBV18 with TRBJ2-1, with 7 bases aligning to TRBD2. Looked up from germline, CDR1 is KGHSH and CDR2 is LQKENI. This CDR3 has 15 residues. V lost 3 bases to trimming and J lost 5 bases; unmatched junction nucleotides: 7.

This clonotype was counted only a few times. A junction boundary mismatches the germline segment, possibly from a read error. The CDR3 region is CSARGAPGTSTNTQYF. The CDR3 coding sequence is TGCAGTGCTAGAGGTGCCCCCGGGACCAGCACAAATACGCAGTATTTT. The chain has TRBV20-1 and TRBJ2-3, with D perhaps being TRBD1 or TRBD2 (5 bases each). CDR1 and CDR2 from the germline V gene are DFQATT and SNEGSKA (reference sequence). The CDR3 is made up of 16 amino acids.